This TCR beta chain was captured in a study of shared clonotypes between healthy human individuals. Study as a whole: Three CD4 naive, three CD4 memory, two CD8 naive and one CD8 memory plate were used per donor.

Overall study findings and caveats: Naive CD4 clonotypes were shared across a handful of donors at roughly 5%.

Produced via immunoSEQ multiplex PCR; TCRdb's table is partial and in-frame only. This table holds approximately 1,500,000 clones, roughly 96% found once. A remark on this clone: Antigen specificity is unknown.

Unmatched junction bases numbered 3, after V lost 9 bases and J lost 6 bases. The CDR3 runs to 14 residues. Germline CDR1 is MNHNS and CDR2 is SASEGT. The sequenced sample was naive CD4+ T cells sorted from blood. Subset reported: CD45RA+ positively selected. The sequence derives from a man aged 25 to 40 in good health. The V and J genes are TRBV6-1 and TRBJ2-3; TRBD2 agrees at 16 bases. DNA for the CDR3: TGTGCCAGTGGGACTAGCGGGAGGGGTGATACGCAGTATTTT. Amino acid sequence: CASGTSGRGDTQYF.